These 8 T cell receptor beta chains were sequenced from one sample in a study of blood T cells in healthy people across ages. For the second PCR, which ran for about 7 to 11 cycles, a sample-barcoded 5' primer and a J-beta primer mix were used. TCRdb processed the 5' RACE reads anew with MiXCR; each CDR3 protein has one entry. Of around 690,000 distinct CDR3 sequences listed, under 65% are singletons. Sequenced sample: blood. The receptor set was obtained from a man aged 60-69 years in good health.

This clonotype was seen more than once but under ten times. The V call is TRBV20-1, the J call TRBJ2-5, with D possibly matching TRBD2 (5 bases). The V gene's germline CDR1 is DFQATT and CDR2 SNEGSKA (reference sequence). The CDR3 length is 12 residues. V dropped 3 bases and J dropped 6 bases, with 11 bases sitting between them. The CDR3 DNA is TGCAGTGCTAGGGTTAGGAGGCAGACCCAGTACTTC. Protein: CSARVRRQTQYF.

This chain joins TRBV27 and TRBJ2-5, with D perhaps matching TRBD1 or TRBD2 (6 bases each). The germline CDR1 and CDR2 sequences are MNHEY and SMNVEV (reference sequence). The CDR3 extends over 14 amino acids. V lost 6 bases and J lost 2, with 13 bases in between. The CDR3 spells CASRPQGTQETQYF. CDR3 DNA: TGTGCCAGCAGGCCTCAGGGGACTCAAGAGACCCAGTACTTC.

In this sample, this clonotype turned up a few times. The chain has TRBV29-1 and TRBJ2-5; D possibly uses TRBD1 or TRBD2 (5 bases each). CDR3 size: 15 residues. V lost 2 bases, J lost 1 base, and 14 bases lay in between. Germline-derived CDR1 and CDR2 are SQVTM and ANQGSEA. For the CDR3, the DNA is TGCAGCGTTGAATCTCGAGGGGCCTTCCAAGAGACCCAGTACTTC. This codes for CSVESRGAFQETQYF.

This clonotype showed up just a few times. The CDR3 nucleotides read TGTGCCAGCAGCACACTAGCGGGGGTGGGGGAGACCCAGTACTTC. It encodes CASSTLAGVGETQYF. The chain is built from TRBV2 and TRBJ2-7, with TRBD2 matching over 11 bases. Judging by the DNA end, TRBJ2-5 fits better; the J call may be wrong. Looked up from germline, CDR1 is SNHLY and CDR2 is FYNNEI. CDR3 size: 15 residues.

This chain connects TRBV2 to TRBJ1-1, with a tentative D call TRBD1 (5 bases). V was clipped by 3 bases and J by 3 bases, with 11 bases between them. Germline CDR1 SNHLY, CDR2 FYNNEI. This CDR3 region has 14 residues. The CDR3: CASSERRGDTEAFF. The DNA for the CDR3 is TGTGCCAGCAGTGAGAGGAGGGGTGACACTGAAGCTTTCTTT.

This clonotype was counted once. V gene TRBV20-1 combines with J gene TRBJ2-1, with D hard to call. Trimming took 3 bases from V and 9 from J, leaving 18 bases between them. The CDR3 has 14 residues. The germline gives CDR1 DFQATT, CDR2 SNEGSKA (reference sequence). The CDR3 DNA follows: TGCAGTGCTAGGGGCCTGATGGGGTCCGGTGAGCAGTTCTTC. Translating it yields CSARGLMGSGEQFF.

This clonotype was detected once. The J gene is TRBJ1-1, the V gene TRBV6-5, with unresolved D. The V gene's germline CDR1 is MNHEY and CDR2 SVGAGI. The CDR3 is 14 amino acids. The V end was cut by 7 bases, the J end by 4 bases, with 16 bases between. The CDR3, as DNA: TGTGCCAGCACCGGAGGAGGGTGGGGCACTGAAGCTTTCTTT. This codes for CASTGGGWGTEAFF.

Written as DNA, the CDR3 is TGTGCCAGCAGTGGAGACAGGGGGCGAGAGACCCAGTACTTC. Protein product: CASSGDRGRETQYF. The genes are TRBV27 and TRBJ2-5; 10 bases are a match to TRBD1. The CDR3 loop spans 14 amino acids. J lost 4 bases, V lost 5 bases, and 4 bases had no gene match. The germline V gene encodes CDR1 MNHEY and CDR2 SMNVEV (reference sequence).